This T cell receptor beta chain was recorded in a study of identical twins. Regarding the study as a whole: Shared out-of-frame alpha sequences (those common to twins) showed excess low generation probability. The presence of invariant MAIT and iNKT cells could partly confound analyses of zero-insertion sequences.

As concerns this clonotype: Its antigen is unknown.

A single record per CDR3 protein comes from TCRdb applying MiXCR to the 5' RACE reads. This repertoire shows 500,000 to 550,000 distinct CDR3 sequences, 20% to 25% found once; its top ten account for approximately 0.49%. V dropped 10 bases and J dropped 9; count of bases not matched to a gene: 12. The CDR3 has 13 amino acids. CDR1 MDHEN and CDR2 SYDVKM come from the germline V gene. Everyone who donated was a healthy Caucasian. These data were likewise used in another study, on yellow fever vaccine responses in identical twins.

This TCR was recovered from a young woman in good health. The sequencing input was CD4+ T cells sorted from blood. The chain has TRBV28 and TRBJ2-5; 9 positions match TRBD1. CDR3 DNA sequence: TGTGCCACCAAAGGACAGGGGAAAGGGTCCCAGTACTTC. Protein product: CATKGQGKGSQYF.